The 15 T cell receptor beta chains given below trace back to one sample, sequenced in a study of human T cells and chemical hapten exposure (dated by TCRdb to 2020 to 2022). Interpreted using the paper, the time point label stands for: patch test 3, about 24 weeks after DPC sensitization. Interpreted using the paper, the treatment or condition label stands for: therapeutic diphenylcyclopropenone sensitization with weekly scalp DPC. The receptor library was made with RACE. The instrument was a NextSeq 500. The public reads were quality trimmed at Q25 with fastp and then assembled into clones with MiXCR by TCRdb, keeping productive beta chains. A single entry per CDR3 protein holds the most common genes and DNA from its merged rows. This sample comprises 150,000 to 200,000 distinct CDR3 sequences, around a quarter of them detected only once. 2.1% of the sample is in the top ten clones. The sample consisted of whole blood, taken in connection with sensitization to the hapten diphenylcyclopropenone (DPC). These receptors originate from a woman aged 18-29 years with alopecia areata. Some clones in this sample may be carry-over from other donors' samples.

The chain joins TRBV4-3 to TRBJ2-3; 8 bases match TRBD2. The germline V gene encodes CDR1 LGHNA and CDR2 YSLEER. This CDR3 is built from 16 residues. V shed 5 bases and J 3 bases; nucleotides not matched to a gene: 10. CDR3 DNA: TGCGCCAGCAGCGGATTGGCCGGGGGGGGGACAGATACGCAGTATTTT. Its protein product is CASSGLAGGGTDTQYF.

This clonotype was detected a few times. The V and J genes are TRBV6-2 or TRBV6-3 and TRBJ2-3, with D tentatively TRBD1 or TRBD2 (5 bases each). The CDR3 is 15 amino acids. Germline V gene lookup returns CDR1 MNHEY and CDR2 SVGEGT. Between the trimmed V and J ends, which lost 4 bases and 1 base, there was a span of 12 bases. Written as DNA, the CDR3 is TGTGCCAGCAGTTCCGAGGGGTTCGGCACAGATACGCAGTATTTT. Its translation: CASSSEGFGTDTQYF.

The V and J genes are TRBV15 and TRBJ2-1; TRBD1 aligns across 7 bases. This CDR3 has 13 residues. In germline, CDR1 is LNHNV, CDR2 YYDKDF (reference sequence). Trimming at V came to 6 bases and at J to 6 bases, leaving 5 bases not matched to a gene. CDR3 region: CATSWTGRNEQFF. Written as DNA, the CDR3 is TGTGCCACCAGTTGGACAGGTCGCAATGAGCAGTTCTTC.

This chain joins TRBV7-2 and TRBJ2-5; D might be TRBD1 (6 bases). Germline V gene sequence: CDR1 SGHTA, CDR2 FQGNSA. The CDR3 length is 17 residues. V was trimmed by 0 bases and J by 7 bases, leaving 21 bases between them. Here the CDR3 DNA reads TGTGCCAGCAGCTTAGCCCTTCTGGACAGAATAATAGCGACCCAGTACTTC. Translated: CASSLALLDRIIATQYF.

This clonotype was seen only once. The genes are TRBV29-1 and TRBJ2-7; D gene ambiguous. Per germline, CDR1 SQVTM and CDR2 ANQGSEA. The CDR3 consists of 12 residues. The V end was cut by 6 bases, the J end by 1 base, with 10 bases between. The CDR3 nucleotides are TGCAGCGTCTTCTCTAGTTCCTACGAGCAGTACTTC. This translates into CSVFSSSYEQYF.

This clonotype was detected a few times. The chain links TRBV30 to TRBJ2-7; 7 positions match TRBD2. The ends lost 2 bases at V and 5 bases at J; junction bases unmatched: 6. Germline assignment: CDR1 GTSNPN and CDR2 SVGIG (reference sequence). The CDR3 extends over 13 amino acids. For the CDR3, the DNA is TGTGCCTGGAGTAAAGGGCTAGCGGACGAGCAGTACTTC. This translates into CAWSKGLADEQYF.

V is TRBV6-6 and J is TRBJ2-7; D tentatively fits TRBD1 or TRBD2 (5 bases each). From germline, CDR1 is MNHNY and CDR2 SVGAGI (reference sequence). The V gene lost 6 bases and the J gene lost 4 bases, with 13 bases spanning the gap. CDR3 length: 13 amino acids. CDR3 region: CASSGTALYEQYF. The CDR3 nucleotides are TGTGCCAGCAGCGGGACGGCGCTTTACGAGCAGTACTTC.

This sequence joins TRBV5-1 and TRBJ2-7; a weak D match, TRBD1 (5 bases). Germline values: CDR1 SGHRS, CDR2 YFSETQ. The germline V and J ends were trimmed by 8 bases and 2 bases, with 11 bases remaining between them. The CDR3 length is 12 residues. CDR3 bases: TGCGCCAGTGCAGGGAATACCTACGAGCAGTACTTC. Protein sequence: CASAGNTYEQYF.

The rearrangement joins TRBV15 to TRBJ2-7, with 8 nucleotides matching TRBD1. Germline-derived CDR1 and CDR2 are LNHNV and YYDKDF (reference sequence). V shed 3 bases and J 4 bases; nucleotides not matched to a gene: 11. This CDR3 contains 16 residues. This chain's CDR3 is CATSRSGTGKEYEQYF. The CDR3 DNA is TGTGCCACCAGCAGGTCGGGGACAGGCAAGGAGTACGAGCAGTACTTC.

The CDR3 is CASSVESGTYEQYF. In nucleotides, the CDR3 is TGTGCCAGCAGCGTAGAATCGGGGACCTACGAGCAGTACTTC. V usage is TRBV9 and J usage is TRBJ2-7; D perhaps matches TRBD2 (5 bases). Deletions cut 0 bases from V and 2 bases from J, with 9 bases between. The length of the CDR3 is 14 residues. Per the germline V gene, CDR1 is SGDLS and CDR2 is YYNGEE.

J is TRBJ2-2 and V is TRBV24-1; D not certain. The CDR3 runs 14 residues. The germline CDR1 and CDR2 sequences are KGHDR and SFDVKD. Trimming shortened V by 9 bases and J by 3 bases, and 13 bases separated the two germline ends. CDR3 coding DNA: TGTGCCACCGCAGGTACCCATGACACCGGGGAGCTGTTTTTT. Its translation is CATAGTHDTGELFF.

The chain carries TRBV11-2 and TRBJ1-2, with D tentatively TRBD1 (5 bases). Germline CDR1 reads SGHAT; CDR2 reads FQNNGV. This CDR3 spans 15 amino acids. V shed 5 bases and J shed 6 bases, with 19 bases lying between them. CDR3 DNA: TGTGCCAGCAGCCCATGGGGCCCCGCGCGGAATGGCTACACCTTC. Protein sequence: CASSPWGPARNGYTF.

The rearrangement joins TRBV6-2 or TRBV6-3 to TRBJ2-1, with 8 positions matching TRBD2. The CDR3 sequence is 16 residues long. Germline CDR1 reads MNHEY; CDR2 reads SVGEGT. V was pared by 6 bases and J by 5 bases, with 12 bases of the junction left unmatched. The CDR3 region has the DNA TGTGCCAGCAGGGACTTTTTAGCGGGGAGAGACAATGAGCAGTTCTTC. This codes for CASRDFLAGRDNEQFF.

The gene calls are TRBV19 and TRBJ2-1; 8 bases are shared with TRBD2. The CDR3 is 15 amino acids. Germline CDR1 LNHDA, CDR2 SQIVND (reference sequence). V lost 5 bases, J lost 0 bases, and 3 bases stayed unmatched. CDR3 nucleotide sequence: TGTGCCAGTAGTCCAGGACTAGCCTCCTACAATGAGCAGTTCTTC. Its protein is CASSPGLASYNEQFF. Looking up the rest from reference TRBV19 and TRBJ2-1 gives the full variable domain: DGGITQSPKYLFRKEGQNVTLSCEQNLNHDAMYWYRQDPGQGLRLIYYSQIVNDFQKGDIAEGYSVSREKKESFPLTVTSAQKNPTAFYLCASSPGLASYNEQFFGPGTRLTVL.

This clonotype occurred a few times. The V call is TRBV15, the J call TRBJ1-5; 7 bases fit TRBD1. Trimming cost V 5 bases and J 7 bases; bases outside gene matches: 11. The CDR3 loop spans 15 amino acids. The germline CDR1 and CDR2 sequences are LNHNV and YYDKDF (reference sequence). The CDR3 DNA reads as TGTGCCACCAGCTCCCCAAGACAGGGCGGACAGCCCCAGCATTTT. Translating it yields CATSSPRQGGQPQHF.